The rows below give T cell receptor beta chains drawn from one sample of a study of OX40 agonist ivuxolimab in advanced cancers. The repertoire was sequenced with immunoSEQ multiplex PCR; TCRdb's copy has only in-frame clones and lacks some. The table lists approximately 72,000 clones, 70% to 85% of them singletons. This specimen consisted of CD4+ or CD8+ T cells sorted from blood, obtained in a trial of the OX40 agonist ivuxolimab. The receptors stem from an adult with an advanced solid tumor such as melanoma, head and neck, liver or kidney cancer. The CDR3 runs from the conserved cysteine through the conserved F or W. The D gene is left open where the match is weak. Some rows have no size entry. The others give once, few or many, or a class for an expanded clone.

TRBJ2-7 . TRBV9 TRBD1 TGTGCCAGCAGCGTAGGGGACAGGGATAACGAGCAGTACTTC CASSVGDRDNEQYF
TRBJ1-3 . TRBV6-1 TRBD1 TGTGCCAGCAGGGAGGGGGCAGTACAAAGAAACACCATATATTTT CASREGAVQRNTIYF
TRBJ2-5 . TRBV7-2 TRBD2 TGTGCCAGCAGCTTTGCGGGAGGAGGCGGGGAGACCCAGTACTTC CASSFAGGGGETQYF
TRBJ2-7 once TRBV4-1 . TGCGCCAGCAGCCAAGAGAGGTCCATGTGGGTGGGAAGGGAGCAGTACTTC CASSQERSMWVGREQYF
TRBJ2-7 once TRBV12-5 TRBD1 TGTGCTAGTGGTTTCCCGGACAGGGGCGAGCAGTACTTC CASGFPDRGEQYF
TRBJ1-1 . TRBV9 . TGTGCCAGCAGCTATGCCCACTACACTGAAGCTTTCTTT CASSYAHYTEAFF
TRBJ2-4 . TRBV7-2 . TGTGCCAGCAGCTTGTTCGGTGGAGCCCCTTCCTTC CASSLFGGAPSF
TRBJ2-5 medium-sized TRBV10-3 . TGTGCCATCAGTAGATACTCGGGCCAAACCGTTGAGACCCAGTACTTC CAISRYSGQTVETQYF
TRBJ2-2 . TRBV28 . TGTGCCAGCAGTTTAAGGCAGGGGAGCTCTCTCACCGGGGAGCTGTTTTTT CASSLRQGSSLTGELFF
TRBJ1-4 . TRBV5-5 TRBD1 TGTGCCAGCAGCCACGGACGACAGGGACTAGACGAAAAACTGTTTTTT CASSHGRQGLDEKLFF